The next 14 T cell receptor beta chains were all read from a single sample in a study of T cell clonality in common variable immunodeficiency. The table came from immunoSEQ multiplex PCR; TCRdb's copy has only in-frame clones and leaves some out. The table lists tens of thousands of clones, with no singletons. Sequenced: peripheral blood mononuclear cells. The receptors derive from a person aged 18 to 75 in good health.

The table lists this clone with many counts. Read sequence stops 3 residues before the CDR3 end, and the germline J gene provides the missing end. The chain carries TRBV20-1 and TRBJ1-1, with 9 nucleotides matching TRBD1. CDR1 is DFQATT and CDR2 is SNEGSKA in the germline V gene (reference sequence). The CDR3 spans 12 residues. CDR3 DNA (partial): TGCAGTGCTAGGAGGGACAGGGTTTTA. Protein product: CSARRDRVL. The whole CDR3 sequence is CSARRDRVLAFF.

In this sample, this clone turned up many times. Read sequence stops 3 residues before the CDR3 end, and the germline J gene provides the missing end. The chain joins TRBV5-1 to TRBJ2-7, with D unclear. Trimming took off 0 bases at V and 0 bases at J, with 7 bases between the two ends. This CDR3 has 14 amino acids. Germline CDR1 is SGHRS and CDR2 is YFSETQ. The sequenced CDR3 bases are TGCGCCAGCAGCTTGGCCTTTAGCTCCTACGAG. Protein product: CASSLAFSSYE. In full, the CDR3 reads CASSLAFSSYEQYF.

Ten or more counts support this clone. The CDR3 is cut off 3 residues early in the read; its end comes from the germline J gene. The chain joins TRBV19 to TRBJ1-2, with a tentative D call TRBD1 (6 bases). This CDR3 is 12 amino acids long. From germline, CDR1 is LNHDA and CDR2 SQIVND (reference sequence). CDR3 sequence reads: CASSPGTPYYTF. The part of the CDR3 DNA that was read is TGTGCCAGTAGTCCCGGGACACCATAC.

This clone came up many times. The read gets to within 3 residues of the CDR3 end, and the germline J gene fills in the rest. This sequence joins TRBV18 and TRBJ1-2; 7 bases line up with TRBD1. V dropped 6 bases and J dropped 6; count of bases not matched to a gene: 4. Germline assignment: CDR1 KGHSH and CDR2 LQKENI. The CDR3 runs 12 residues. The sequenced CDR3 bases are TGTGCCAGCTCCGGCCAGGGGGATGGC. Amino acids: CASSGQGDG. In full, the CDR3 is CASSGQGDGYTF.

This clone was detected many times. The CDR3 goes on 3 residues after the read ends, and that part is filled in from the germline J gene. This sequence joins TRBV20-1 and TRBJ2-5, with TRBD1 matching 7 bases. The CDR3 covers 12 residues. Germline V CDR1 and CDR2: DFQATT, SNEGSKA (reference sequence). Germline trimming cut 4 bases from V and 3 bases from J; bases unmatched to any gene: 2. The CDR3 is CSAKDREETQYF. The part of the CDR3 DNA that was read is TGCAGTGCTAAAGACAGGGAAGAGACC.

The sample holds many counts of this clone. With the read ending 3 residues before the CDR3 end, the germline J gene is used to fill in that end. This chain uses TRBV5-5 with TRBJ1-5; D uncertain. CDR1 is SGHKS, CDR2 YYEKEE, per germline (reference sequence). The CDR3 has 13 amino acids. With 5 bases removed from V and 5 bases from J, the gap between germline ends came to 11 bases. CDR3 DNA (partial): TGTGCCAGCAGTTCGACGGCGGATCAGCCC. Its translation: CASSSTADQP. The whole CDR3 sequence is CASSSTADQPQHF.

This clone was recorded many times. CDR3 sequence reads: CASSLRTVSSTDTQYF. CDR3 DNA, as far as it was read: TGTGCCAGCTCATTACGGACAGTCTCTAGCACAGATACG. The V gene is TRBV18, the J gene TRBJ2-3; the D gene is possibly TRBD1 (6 bases). The read terminates 3 residues ahead of where the CDR3 ends, so the germline J gene completes it. This CDR3 has 16 amino acids. Germline CDR1 KGHSH, CDR2 LQKENI. Between the trimmed V and J ends, which lost 5 bases and 0 bases, there was a span of 15 bases.

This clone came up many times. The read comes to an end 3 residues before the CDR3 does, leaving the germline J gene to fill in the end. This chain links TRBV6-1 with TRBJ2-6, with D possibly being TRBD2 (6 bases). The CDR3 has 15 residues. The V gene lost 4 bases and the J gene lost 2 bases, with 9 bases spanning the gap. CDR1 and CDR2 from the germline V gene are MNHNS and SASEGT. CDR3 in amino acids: CASSALAPGANVLTF. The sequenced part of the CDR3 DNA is TGTGCCAGCAGTGCACTAGCACCTGGGGCCAACGTC.

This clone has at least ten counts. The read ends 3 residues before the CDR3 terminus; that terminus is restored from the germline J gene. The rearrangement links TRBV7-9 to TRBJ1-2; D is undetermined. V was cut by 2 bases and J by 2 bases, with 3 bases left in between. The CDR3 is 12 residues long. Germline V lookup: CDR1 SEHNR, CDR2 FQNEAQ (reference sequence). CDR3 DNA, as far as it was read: TGTGCCAGCAGCTTACCGAACTATGGC. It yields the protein CASSLPNYG. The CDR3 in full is CASSLPNYGYTF.

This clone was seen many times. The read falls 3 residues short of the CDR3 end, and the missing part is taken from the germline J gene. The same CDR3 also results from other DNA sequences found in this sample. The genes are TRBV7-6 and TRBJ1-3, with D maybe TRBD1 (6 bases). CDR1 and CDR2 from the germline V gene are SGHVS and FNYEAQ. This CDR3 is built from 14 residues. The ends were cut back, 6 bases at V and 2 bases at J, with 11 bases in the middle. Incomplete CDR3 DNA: TGTGCCAGCAGTCCTACAGGGCCTGGAAACACC. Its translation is CASSPTGPGNT. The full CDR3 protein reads CASSPTGPGNTIYF.

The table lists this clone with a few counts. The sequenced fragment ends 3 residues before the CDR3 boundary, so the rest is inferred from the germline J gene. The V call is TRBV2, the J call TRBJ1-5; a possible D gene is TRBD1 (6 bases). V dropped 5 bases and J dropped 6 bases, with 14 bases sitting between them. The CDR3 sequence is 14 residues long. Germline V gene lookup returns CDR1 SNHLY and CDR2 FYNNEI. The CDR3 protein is CASSFTGRSQPQHF. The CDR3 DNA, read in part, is TGTGCCAGCAGTTTCACAGGGAGAAGTCAGCCC.

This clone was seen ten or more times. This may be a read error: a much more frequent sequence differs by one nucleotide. This CDR3 reads CASSFKVTGANVLFF. Partial CDR3 DNA: TGTGCCAGCAGTTTCAAGGTAACTGGGGCCAACGTG. The chain combines TRBV6-2 or TRBV6-3 with TRBJ2-2, with a tentative D call TRBD1 (5 bases). Sequencing ends 3 residues short of the CDR3 end; the germline J gene provides the rest. There are 15 residues in the CDR3. CDR1 and CDR2 (germline): MNHEY, SVGEGT.

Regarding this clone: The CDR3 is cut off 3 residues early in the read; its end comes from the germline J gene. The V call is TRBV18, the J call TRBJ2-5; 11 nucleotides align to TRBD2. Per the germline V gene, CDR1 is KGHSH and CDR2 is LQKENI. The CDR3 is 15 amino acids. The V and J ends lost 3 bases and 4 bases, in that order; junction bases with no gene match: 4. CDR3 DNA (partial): TGTGCCAGCTCACCCGGGACTAGCGGAGCAGAGACC. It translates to CASSPGTSGAET. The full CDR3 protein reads CASSPGTSGAETQYF.

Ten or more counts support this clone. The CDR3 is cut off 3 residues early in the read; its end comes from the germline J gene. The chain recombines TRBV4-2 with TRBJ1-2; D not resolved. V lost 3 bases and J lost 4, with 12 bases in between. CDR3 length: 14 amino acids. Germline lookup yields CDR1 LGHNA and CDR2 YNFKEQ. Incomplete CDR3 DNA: TGTGCCAGCAGCCAGAACCAGGCAGGCTATGGC. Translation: CASSQNQAGYG. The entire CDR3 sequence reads CASSQNQAGYGYTF.